These T cell receptor beta chains were read from a single sample in a study of beta chain features in type 1 diabetes. Method: immunoSEQ multiplex PCR; TCRdb's copy keeps in-frame clones and lacks some. The sample records over 650,000 clones, 11% to 15% being singletons. The source material was naive CD4+ T cells from blood. The receptors stem from a man aged 18-30 years with type 1 diabetes. The CDR3 runs from the conserved cysteine through the conserved F or W. A D gene is named only where the DNA matches it firmly. A clone size is listed for some rows: how often the clone was seen (once, few, many), or a class if it is expanded.

J gene: TRBJ1-1; CDR3 length: 14; clone size: .; V gene: TRBV2; D gene: .; CDR3 protein: CASKDGLMNTEAFF; CDR3 DNA: TGTGCCAGCAAGGACGGTCTCATGAACACTGAAGCTTTCTTT
J gene: TRBJ2-3; CDR3 length: 14; clone size: .; V gene: TRBV18; D gene: .; CDR3 protein: CASSPPDSRDTQYF; CDR3 DNA: TGTGCCAGCTCACCACCGGACAGCCGAGATACGCAGTATTTT
J gene: TRBJ2-3; CDR3 length: 16; clone size: .; V gene: TRBV7-2; D gene: TRBD2; CDR3 protein: CASSLGLAGGLDTQYF; CDR3 DNA: TGTGCCAGCAGCTTGGGACTAGCGGGAGGGCTAGATACGCAGTATTTT
J gene: TRBJ1-4; CDR3 length: 15; clone size: .; V gene: TRBV18; D gene: .; CDR3 protein: CASSQTQATNEKLFF; CDR3 DNA: TGTGCCAGCTCACAAACACAGGCAACTAATGAAAAACTGTTTTTT
J gene: TRBJ2-1; CDR3 length: 15; clone size: .; V gene: TRBV10-3; D gene: .; CDR3 protein: CAISREFTVNNEQFF; CDR3 DNA: TGTGCCATCAGCAGGGAGTTTACGGTTAACAATGAGCAGTTCTTC
J gene: TRBJ2-5; CDR3 length: 14; clone size: .; V gene: TRBV11-2; D gene: .; CDR3 protein: CASSVGDHQETQYF; CDR3 DNA: TGTGCCAGCAGCGTAGGGGACCACCAAGAGACCCAGTACTTC
J gene: TRBJ2-7; CDR3 length: 18; clone size: .; V gene: TRBV4-2; D gene: TRBD1; CDR3 protein: CASSQDLGTGGFSYEQYF; CDR3 DNA: TGTGCCAGCAGCCAAGACCTGGGGACAGGGGGCTTCTCCTACGAGCAGTACTTC
J gene: TRBJ1-1; CDR3 length: 13; clone size: .; V gene: TRBV5-4; D gene: .; CDR3 protein: CASRLDVNTEAFF; CDR3 DNA: TGTGCCAGCAGATTGGACGTGAACACTGAAGCTTTCTTT
J gene: TRBJ2-5; CDR3 length: 14; clone size: few; V gene: TRBV9; D gene: .; CDR3 protein: CASSVGQIQETQYF; CDR3 DNA: TGTGCCAGCAGCGTAGGACAGATTCAAGAGACCCAGTACTTC
J gene: TRBJ2-3; CDR3 length: 13; clone size: .; V gene: TRBV7-2; D gene: .; CDR3 protein: CASSPPGRDTQYF; CDR3 DNA: TGTGCCAGCAGCCCTCCCGGGCGGGATACGCAGTATTTT
J gene: TRBJ1-1; CDR3 length: 14; clone size: few; V gene: TRBV27; D gene: .; CDR3 protein: CASSLSPGATEAFF; CDR3 DNA: TGTGCCAGCAGTTTATCGCCAGGGGCCACTGAAGCTTTCTTT
J gene: TRBJ2-3; CDR3 length: 12; clone size: .; V gene: TRBV27; D gene: .; CDR3 protein: CASRDLTDTQYF; CDR3 DNA: TGTGCCAGCAGGGACCTCACAGATACGCAGTATTTT
J gene: TRBJ1-5; CDR3 length: 13; clone size: few; V gene: TRBV18; D gene: .; CDR3 protein: CASSPGRDQPQHF; CDR3 DNA: TGTGCCAGCTCGCCCGGAAGGGATCAGCCCCAGCATTTT
J gene: TRBJ2-7; CDR3 length: 17; clone size: .; V gene: TRBV18; D gene: TRBD1; CDR3 protein: CASSPRAVGQGAREQYF; CDR3 DNA: TGTGCCAGCTCACCACGGGCAGTAGGACAGGGGGCAAGGGAGCAGTACTTC
J gene: TRBJ2-2; CDR3 length: 18; clone size: .; V gene: TRBV4-2; D gene: .; CDR3 protein: CASRFPGPGERNTGELFF; CDR3 DNA: TGTGCCAGCAGATTCCCCGGGCCAGGGGAAAGGAACACCGGGGAGCTGTTTTTT
J gene: TRBJ1-3; CDR3 length: 14; clone size: .; V gene: TRBV2; D gene: .; CDR3 protein: CASRDRTAGNTIYF; CDR3 DNA: TGTGCCAGCAGGGATAGGACGGCAGGAAACACCATATATTTT
J gene: TRBJ1-2; CDR3 length: 14; clone size: few; V gene: TRBV6-6; D gene: TRBD1; CDR3 protein: CASRPTGAPSGYTF; CDR3 DNA: TGTGCCAGCAGGCCTACAGGGGCCCCATCTGGCTACACCTTC
J gene: TRBJ2-1; CDR3 length: 16; clone size: few; V gene: TRBV30; D gene: .; CDR3 protein: CAWSVLDSTAYNEQFF; CDR3 DNA: TGTGCCTGGAGTGTACTGGACTCGACGGCCTACAATGAGCAGTTCTTC
J gene: TRBJ1-1; CDR3 length: 12; clone size: few; V gene: TRBV28; D gene: .; CDR3 protein: CASKIGITEAFF; CDR3 DNA: TGTGCCAGCAAAATAGGCATCACTGAAGCTTTCTTT
J gene: TRBJ2-3; CDR3 length: 15; clone size: .; V gene: TRBV10-3; D gene: .; CDR3 protein: CAISPTVPPTDTQYF; CDR3 DNA: TGTGCCATCAGCCCGACAGTACCCCCCACAGATACGCAGTATTTT
J gene: TRBJ1-2; CDR3 length: 14; clone size: .; V gene: TRBV2; D gene: .; CDR3 protein: CASSGTGQRGGYTF; CDR3 DNA: TGTGCCAGCAGTGGAACAGGGCAAAGGGGTGGCTACACCTTC
J gene: TRBJ2-5; CDR3 length: 12; clone size: .; V gene: TRBV7-3; D gene: .; CDR3 protein: CASSLNSETQYF; CDR3 DNA: TGTGCCAGCAGCTTAAACAGTGAGACCCAGTACTTC
J gene: TRBJ2-7; CDR3 length: 16; clone size: .; V gene: TRBV5-6; D gene: .; CDR3 protein: CASSPLAVFGNYEQYF; CDR3 DNA: TGTGCCAGCAGCCCCCTAGCAGTTTTCGGAAACTACGAGCAGTACTTC
J gene: TRBJ2-7; CDR3 length: 14; clone size: .; V gene: TRBV19; D gene: .; CDR3 protein: CASSIARGYYEQYF; CDR3 DNA: TGTGCCAGTAGTATCGCGAGGGGTTATTACGAGCAGTACTTC
J gene: TRBJ2-4; CDR3 length: 15; clone size: .; V gene: TRBV5-4; D gene: .; CDR3 protein: CASSAEASAKNIQYF; CDR3 DNA: TGTGCCAGCAGCGCGGAGGCTAGCGCTAAAAACATTCAGTACTTC
J gene: TRBJ2-1; CDR3 length: 13; clone size: few; V gene: TRBV15; D gene: .; CDR3 protein: CATSRPSTDEQFF; CDR3 DNA: TGTGCCACCAGCAGACCATCAACCGATGAGCAGTTCTTC
J gene: TRBJ2-1; CDR3 length: 14; clone size: few; V gene: TRBV29-1; D gene: .; CDR3 protein: CSGREGEAYNEQFF; CDR3 DNA: TGCAGCGGGAGAGAAGGGGAGGCCTACAATGAGCAGTTCTTC
J gene: TRBJ2-1; CDR3 length: 15; clone size: few; V gene: TRBV11-2; D gene: .; CDR3 protein: CASSPGAGSYNEQFF; CDR3 DNA: TGTGCCAGCAGCCCAGGGGCGGGATCCTACAATGAGCAGTTCTTC
J gene: TRBJ2-2; CDR3 length: 18; clone size: .; V gene: TRBV10-1; D gene: .; CDR3 protein: CASSEGEGSGKNTGELFF; CDR3 DNA: TGCGCCAGCAGTGAAGGAGAGGGCTCGGGGAAAAACACCGGGGAGCTGTTTTTT
J gene: TRBJ2-7; CDR3 length: 15; clone size: .; V gene: TRBV5-1; D gene: .; CDR3 protein: CASSLGSRTSYEQYF; CDR3 DNA: TGCGCCAGCAGCTTGGGGTCTCGGACGAGTTACGAGCAGTACTTC
J gene: TRBJ2-3; CDR3 length: 18; clone size: .; V gene: TRBV29-1; D gene: .; CDR3 protein: CSVEVFQGKAHATDTQYF; CDR3 DNA: TGCAGCGTTGAAGTGTTCCAGGGGAAGGCCCACGCGACAGATACGCAGTATTTT
J gene: TRBJ1-2; CDR3 length: 14; clone size: few; V gene: TRBV7-9; D gene: .; CDR3 protein: CASSPGRAGQGYTF; CDR3 DNA: TGTGCCAGCAGCCCCGGAAGGGCAGGGCAGGGCTACACCTTC
J gene: TRBJ2-3; CDR3 length: 16; clone size: few; V gene: TRBV9; D gene: TRBD2; CDR3 protein: CASTPSSRGGTDTQYF; CDR3 DNA: TGTGCCAGCACCCCATCCTCGCGGGGGGGCACAGATACGCAGTATTTT
J gene: TRBJ2-1; CDR3 length: 13; clone size: few; V gene: TRBV7-9; D gene: .; CDR3 protein: CASSRNPVGEQFF; CDR3 DNA: TGTGCCAGCAGCAGGAACCCCGTGGGTGAGCAGTTCTTC
J gene: TRBJ2-3; CDR3 length: 11; clone size: once; V gene: TRBV5-4; D gene: .; CDR3 protein: CASSSHHTQYF; CDR3 DNA: TGTGCCAGCAGCTCCCACCATACGCAGTATTTT
J gene: TRBJ2-3; CDR3 length: 16; clone size: few; V gene: TRBV5-6; D gene: TRBD2; CDR3 protein: CASTPTSGGAGDTQYF; CDR3 DNA: TGTGCCAGCACCCCGACTAGCGGGGGGGCTGGAGATACGCAGTATTTT
J gene: TRBJ1-3; CDR3 length: 15; clone size: .; V gene: TRBV18; D gene: .; CDR3 protein: CASSNPGRGGNTIYF; CDR3 DNA: TGTGCCAGCTCAAATCCAGGTCGAGGTGGAAACACCATATATTTT
J gene: TRBJ2-6; CDR3 length: 15; clone size: .; V gene: TRBV6-5; D gene: .; CDR3 protein: CASSRKGAGANVLTF; CDR3 DNA: TGTGCCAGCAGTCGGAAAGGGGCTGGGGCCAACGTCCTGACTTTC
J gene: TRBJ1-1; CDR3 length: 17; clone size: .; V gene: TRBV7-9; D gene: .; CDR3 protein: CASSPTLGSRGNTEAFF; CDR3 DNA: TGTGCCAGCAGTCCTACACTGGGGTCCCGTGGGAACACTGAAGCTTTCTTT
J gene: TRBJ2-1; CDR3 length: 13; clone size: few; V gene: TRBV29-1; D gene: TRBD1; CDR3 protein: CSSEVQGANEQFF; CDR3 DNA: TGCAGCTCCGAGGTCCAGGGGGCTAATGAGCAGTTCTTC
J gene: TRBJ1-1; CDR3 length: 18; clone size: few; V gene: TRBV29-1; D gene: TRBD1; CDR3 protein: CSVKNLPGQGVLNTEAFF; CDR3 DNA: TGCAGCGTAAAAAACCTTCCGGGACAGGGGGTTCTGAACACTGAAGCTTTCTTT
J gene: TRBJ1-2; CDR3 length: 11; clone size: few; V gene: TRBV2; D gene: .; CDR3 protein: CASSGTAGYTF; CDR3 DNA: TGTGCCAGCAGTGGGACCGCTGGCTACACCTTC
J gene: TRBJ1-2; CDR3 length: 16; clone size: .; V gene: TRBV9; D gene: TRBD1; CDR3 protein: CASSALFGTGNYGYTF; CDR3 DNA: TGTGCCAGCAGCGCTCTATTCGGGACAGGGAACTATGGCTACACCTTC
J gene: TRBJ2-6; CDR3 length: 13; clone size: .; V gene: TRBV29-1; D gene: .; CDR3 protein: CSAVPSGANVLTF; CDR3 DNA: TGCAGCGCTGTCCCCTCTGGGGCCAACGTCCTGACTTTC
J gene: TRBJ2-3; CDR3 length: 14; clone size: few; V gene: TRBV29-1; D gene: .; CDR3 protein: CSVEDYRYADTQYF; CDR3 DNA: TGCAGCGTTGAGGACTACCGATATGCAGATACGCAGTATTTT